The rows below give T cell receptor beta chains drawn from one sample of a study of blood T cell repertoires in COVID-19. The assay was immunoSEQ multiplex PCR, and TCRdb's table has in-frame clones only and misses some. The sample has about 30,000 clones; roughly 86% are singletons. What was sequenced was peripheral blood. The receptors derive from a human donor in a cohort sampled during active COVID-19. The donor label of this sample is uncertain. The CDR3 runs from the conserved cysteine through the conserved F or W. D genes are given only for firm matches. Some rows mark clone size as missing; the rest say once, few, many or name a class of expanded clone.

D	size	V	J	CDR3	DNA
.	once	TRBV28	TRBJ2-2	CASSLLDRNTGELFF	TGTGCCAGCAGTTTACTCGACAGGAACACCGGGGAGCTGTTTTTT
TRBD1	.	TRBV5-6	TRBJ2-3	CASSFGTGGTDTQYF	TGTGCCAGCAGCTTCGGGACAGGGGGCACAGATACGCAGTATTTT
TRBD2	.	TRBV27	TRBJ2-7	CASSLSRRHGGYEQYF	TGTGCCAGCAGTTTATCGCGCCGCCACGGGGGGTACGAGCAGTACTTC
TRBD1	.	TRBV19	TRBJ1-2	CASWTDRSNYGYTF	TGTGCCAGTTGGACGGACAGGTCTAACTATGGCTACACCTTC
.	.	TRBV11-2	TRBJ2-6	CASSSLGGSANVLTF	TGTGCCAGCAGCTCCCTTGGGGGCTCGGCCAACGTCCTGACTTTC
.	.	TRBV19	TRBJ2-2	CASTAGVEGGELFF	TGTGCCAGTACCGCAGGGGTCGAGGGCGGGGAGCTGTTTTTT
.	.	TRBV5-1	TRBJ1-6	CASSFTREGPLHF	TGCGCCAGCAGCTTTACGAGGGAAGGGCCCCTCCACTTT
TRBD2	few	TRBV5-1	TRBJ2-3	CASSLGLAGGSTDTQYF	TGCGCCAGCAGCTTGGGGCTAGCGGGGGGATCCACAGATACGCAGTATTTT
TRBD1	.	TRBV5-1	TRBJ1-1	CASSLGTGSFTEAFF	TGCGCCAGCAGCTTGGGGACAGGGTCCTTCACTGAAGCTTTCTTT
TRBD2	.	TRBV6-5	TRBJ2-3	CASSYRAGDTQYF	TGTGCCAGCAGTTACAGAGCGGGAGACACGCAGTATTTT
.	once	TRBV10-3	TRBJ1-2	CATKIGLLANYGYTF	TGTGCCACGAAAATAGGACTCCTAGCTAACTATGGCTACACCTTC
TRBD1	.	TRBV12-3/TRBV12-4	TRBJ2-7	CASRPTGADEQYF	TGTGCCAGCAGGCCGACAGGGGCGGACGAGCAGTACTTC
.	.	TRBV14	TRBJ2-7	CASSLDGAYEQYF	TGTGCCAGCAGCCTGGACGGGGCCTACGAGCAGTACTTC
.	few	TRBV3-1/TRBV3-2	TRBJ1-6	CASSLPGGSNSPLHF	TGTGCCAGCAGCCTCCCCGGGGGGAGCAATTCACCCCTCCACTTT
.	.	TRBV7-2	TRBJ1-5	CASSLGQGLGQPQHF	TGTGCCAGCAGCTTAGGGCAGGGGTTGGGTCAGCCCCAGCATTTT
TRBD2	.	TRBV7-9	TRBJ2-2	CASSDSGTMNTGELFF	TGTGCCAGCAGCGATAGCGGGACCATGAACACCGGGGAGCTGTTTTTT
TRBD1	.	TRBV2	TRBJ1-1	CASTGQVNTEAFF	TGTGCCAGCACCGGACAGGTGAACACTGAAGCTTTCTTT
TRBD1	.	TRBV27	TRBJ2-7	CASRRDRDSYEQYF	TGTGCCAGCAGGCGTGACAGGGATTCCTACGAGCAGTACTTC
.	.	TRBV7-9	TRBJ1-1	CASTPTGRGTEAFF	TGTGCCAGCACACCTACAGGGAGGGGGACTGAAGCTTTCTTT
TRBD2	.	TRBV3-1/TRBV3-2	TRBJ2-3	CASSRPLGRAGDTQYF	TGTGCCAGCAGCCGCCCCTTAGGGAGGGCCGGAGATACGCAGTATTTT
.	.	TRBV5-1	TRBJ1-2	CASSLRGDYGYTF	TGCGCCAGCAGCCTGCGGGGAGACTATGGCTACACCTTC
.	.	TRBV5-1	TRBJ2-1	CASSLERVDNEQFF	TGCGCCAGCAGCTTGGAAAGAGTAGACAATGAGCAGTTCTTC
TRBD2	once	TRBV4-2	TRBJ2-7	CASSQDLTLAGDAYNEQYF	TGTGCCAGCAGCCAAGATCTAACACTAGCGGGAGACGCGTACAACGAGCAGTACTTC
TRBD1	.	TRBV5-6	TRBJ2-7	CASSWTGPSYEQYF	TGTGCCAGCAGCTGGACAGGTCCCTCCTACGAGCAGTACTTC
.	.	TRBV28	TRBJ2-5	CASSGPRGGQETQYF	TGTGCCAGCAGTGGACCCAGGGGTGGTCAAGAGACCCAGTACTTC
TRBD2	.	TRBV19	TRBJ2-5	CASRSSGTETQYF	TGTGCCAGTAGATCTAGCGGGACGGAGACCCAGTACTTC
.	.	TRBV11-3	TRBJ2-1	CASSRDLSYNEQFF	TGTGCCAGCAGCCGGGACTTGTCCTACAATGAGCAGTTCTTC
TRBD1	.	TRBV9	TRBJ1-3	CASTTGDSRNTIYF	TGTGCCAGCACCACCGGGGACAGTCGAAACACCATATATTTT
.	.	TRBV11-2	TRBJ2-1	CASSLENWSDEQFF	TGTGCCAGCAGCTTAGAGAACTGGTCGGATGAGCAGTTCTTC
.	.	TRBV9	TRBJ1-3	CASTLRGNAYGNTIYF	TGTGCCAGCACCCTTCGGGGGAATGCTTATGGAAACACCATATATTTT
TRBD2	.	TRBV5-1	TRBJ2-7	CASSFDGRDSYEQYF	TGCGCCAGCAGCTTCGACGGGAGGGACTCCTACGAGCAGTACTTC
TRBD2	.	TRBV5-1	TRBJ2-1	CASSLVPSGVYEQFF	TGCGCCAGCAGCTTGGTCCCTAGCGGGGTTTATGAGCAGTTCTTC
TRBD1	.	TRBV20-1	TRBJ1-2	CSGQGNYGYTF	TGCAGTGGACAGGGCAACTATGGCTACACCTTC